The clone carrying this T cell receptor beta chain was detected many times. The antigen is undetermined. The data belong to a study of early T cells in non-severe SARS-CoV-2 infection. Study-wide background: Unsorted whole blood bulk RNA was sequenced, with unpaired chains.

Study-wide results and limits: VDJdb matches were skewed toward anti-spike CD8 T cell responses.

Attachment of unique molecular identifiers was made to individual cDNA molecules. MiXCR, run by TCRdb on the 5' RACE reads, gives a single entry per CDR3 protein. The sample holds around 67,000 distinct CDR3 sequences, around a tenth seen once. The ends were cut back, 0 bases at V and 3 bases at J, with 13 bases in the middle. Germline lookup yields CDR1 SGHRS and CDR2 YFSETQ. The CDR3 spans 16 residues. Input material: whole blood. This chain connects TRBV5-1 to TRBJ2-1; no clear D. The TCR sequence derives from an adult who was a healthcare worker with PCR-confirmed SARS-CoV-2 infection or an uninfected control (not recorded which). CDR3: CASSLDGRPDYNEQFF. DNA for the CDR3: TGCGCCAGCAGCTTGGACGGACGGCCCGACTACAATGAGCAGTTCTTC.